The entry below describes one T cell receptor (beta chain). This record belongs to a study of T cell changes during pregnancy in multiple sclerosis. Germline CDR1 is LNHDA and CDR2 is SQIVND (reference sequence). The CDR3 is 13 residues long. V was pared by 6 bases and J by 4 bases, with 12 bases between. This table comes from immunoSEQ multiplex PCR, and its TCRdb copy is limited to in-frame clones, with some not included. This table has roughly 41,000 clones, about 94% appearing once. The TCR comes from a female donor with multiple sclerosis, enrolled in a pregnancy study. The sample was peripheral blood, taken in the third trimester of pregnancy. The chain has TRBV19 and TRBJ1-2; no firm D call. CDR3 DNA: TGTGCCAGTAGCCATGACACTCGCTATGGCTACACCTTC. Translated, it gives CASSHDTRYGYTF.